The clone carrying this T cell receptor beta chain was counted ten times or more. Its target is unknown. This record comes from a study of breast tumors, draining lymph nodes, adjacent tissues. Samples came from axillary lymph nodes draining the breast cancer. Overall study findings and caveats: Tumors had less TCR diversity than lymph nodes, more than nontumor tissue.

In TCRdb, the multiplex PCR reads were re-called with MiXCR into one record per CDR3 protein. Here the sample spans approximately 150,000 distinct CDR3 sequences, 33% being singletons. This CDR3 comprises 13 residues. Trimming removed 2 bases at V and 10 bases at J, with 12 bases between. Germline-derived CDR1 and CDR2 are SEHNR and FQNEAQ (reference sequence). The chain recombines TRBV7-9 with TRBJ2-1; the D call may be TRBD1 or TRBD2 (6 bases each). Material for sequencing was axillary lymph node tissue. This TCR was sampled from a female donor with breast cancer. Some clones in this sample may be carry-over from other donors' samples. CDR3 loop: CASSLRGPSEQFF. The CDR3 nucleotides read TGTGCCAGCAGCTTACGGGGGCCGTCGGAGCAGTTCTTC.